This T cell receptor beta chain was sequenced during a study of T cells in Graves' hyperthyroidism and ophthalmopathy. The TCR beta CDR3 regions underwent amplification using RNA transcripts as the source. The HTBI primer set drove a first-round RT-PCR of the TCR CDR3. TCRdb re-called the multiplex PCR reads through MiXCR, storing one row per CDR3 protein. This table has about 760,000 distinct CDR3 sequences, roughly a third appearing once. PBMCs were collected from a roughly 9.7 ml volume of fresh peripheral blood. Germline-derived CDR1 and CDR2 are SEHNR and FQNEAQ (reference sequence). The CDR3 covers 14 residues. V was pared by 3 bases and J by 1 base, with 6 bases between.

The clonotype was recovered from a woman aged 40 to 50 with Graves' hyperthyroidism. Sample: blood. This chain uses TRBV7-9 with TRBJ2-2, with D unclear. The CDR3 sequence: CASSFEMNTGELFF. The CDR3 DNA is TGTGCCAGCAGCTTTGAAATGAACACCGGGGAGCTGTTTTTT.